The entry that follows covers one T cell receptor beta chain sequence. This entry comes from a study of cytomegalovirus exposure and HLA in healthy donors. In the PCR, 60 Vbeta and 13 Jbeta primers were used. Measured with immunoSEQ multiplex PCR; TCRdb has only the in-frame clones, and not every one. Of some 140,000 clones listed, 65% to 80% were seen once; the top ten hold roughly 4%. Source material: PBMCs. The source is a woman in her thirties or forties in good health and CMV-seronegative.

In DNA, the CDR3 is TGTGCCAGCAGCTCCGGGGGGGACTATGGCTACACCTTC. This sequence encodes CASSSGGDYGYTF. This chain connects TRBV7-9 to TRBJ1-2, with a weak D call TRBD1 (5 bases). There are 13 residues in the CDR3. The V gene's germline CDR1 is SEHNR and CDR2 FQNEAQ (reference sequence). V lost 4 bases and J 3 bases, leaving 9 bases between the germline ends.